The sequence of this T cell receptor (beta chain) was determined in a study of control samples from healthy donors and cancer patients. Profiling relied on immunoSEQ multiplex PCR, and the TCRdb table lists in-frame clones only, not all of them. The sample comprises over 120,000 clones, around 94% of which are singletons, and about 14% rests with the top ten. CDR1 SGDLS and CDR2 YYNGEE come from the germline V gene. V trimming: 0 bases; J trimming: 4 bases; junction bases outside the gene matches: 3. This CDR3 has 15 residues. V is TRBV9 and J is TRBJ2-5; 10 positions agree with TRBD1. Sequencing was done on a sample of PBMCs. This clonotype was sampled from a man aged 55 to 69 with colorectal cancer. CDR3 region: CASSVGQGARETQYF. CDR3 DNA sequence: TGTGCCAGCAGCGTAGGACAGGGGGCTAGAGAGACCCAGTACTTC.